Reported below is one T cell receptor beta chain. This sample is part of a study of control samples from healthy donors and cancer patients. The CDR3 length is 13 residues. Trimming stripped 4 bases from V and 2 bases from J, with 8 bases between. Only in-frame clones appear in the TCRdb table, and some are missing; sequencing was by immunoSEQ multiplex PCR. The data show 150,000 to 160,000 clones, over 85% seen once. Sequenced material: blood. The sequence was obtained from a man in his forties or fifties in good health. This chain uses TRBV12-3 or TRBV12-4 with TRBJ1-2; D uncertain. CDR3 nucleotides: TGTGCCAGCAGTTCTGCTGCGAACTATGGCTACACCTTC. Its translation: CASSSAANYGYTF.